The 18 T cell receptor beta chains reported below all come from one sample, sequenced in a study of cytomegalovirus exposure and HLA in healthy donors. With 60 Vbeta and 13 Jbeta primers, the PCR was carried out. Produced via immunoSEQ multiplex PCR; TCRdb's table is partial and in-frame only. The repertoire has around 150,000 clones, approximately 70% of them found once; the top ten carry over 6%. Material for sequencing was PBMCs. The source is a man aged 35 to 55 in good health and CMV-seropositive.

The chain carries TRBV19 and TRBJ1-1, with D possibly matching TRBD1 (6 bases). Germline V gene data show CDR1 as LNHDA and CDR2 as SQIVND (reference sequence). The CDR3 is 16 amino acids. V dropped 1 base and J dropped 5 bases, with 17 bases sitting between them. The CDR3 bases are TGTGCCAGTAGTATAGGTAGACAGGCGACGGGTACTGAAGCTTTCTTT. It translates to CASSIGRQATGTEAFF.

This clone was observed a single time. This chain uses TRBV5-3 with TRBJ1-5, with TRBD1 matching 8 bases. TRBV5-3 is assigned to the ORF class and has an uncertain function. Trimming removed 2 bases from V and 6 bases from J; junction bases left unmatched: 4. This CDR3 is 14 amino acids long. The CDR3 region has the DNA TGTGCCAGAAGCTTTGGACAGGGATGTCAGCCCCAGCATTTT. This codes for CARSFGQGCQPQHF.

The gene calls are TRBV4-3 and TRBJ2-7, with 7 bases lining up with TRBD2. Trimming removed 4 bases from V and 7 bases from J; junction bases left unmatched: 4. CDR1 is LGHNA and CDR2 is YSLEER in the germline V gene. The CDR3 totals 12 residues. CDR3 DNA: TGCGCCAGCAGCCTACTCGGGGGGGAGCAGTACTTC. This encodes CASSLLGGEQYF.

The rearrangement links TRBV5-1 to TRBJ2-2, with D perhaps TRBD2 (5 bases). Germline values: CDR1 SGHRS, CDR2 YFSETQ. The V and J ends lost 0 bases and 4 bases respectively, with 16 bases between them. The CDR3 runs to 17 residues. The CDR3 spells CASSLATTGLGTGELFF. DNA for the CDR3: TGCGCCAGCAGCTTGGCCACAACGGGGTTGGGCACCGGGGAGCTGTTTTTT.

V and J are TRBV5-4 and TRBJ1-2, with 10 bases matching TRBD1. Germline V gene sequence: CDR1 SGHNT, CDR2 YYREEE (reference sequence). Unmatched junction bases numbered 5, after V lost 4 bases and J lost 8 bases. The CDR3 spans 13 residues. The CDR3 region has the DNA TGTGCCAGCAGCGCCCAGACAGGGGGCGGCTACACCTTC. It translates to CASSAQTGGGYTF. The full variable domain, in which reference TRBV5-4 and TRBJ1-2 provide the parts outside the CDR3, is ETGVTQSPTHLIKTRGQQVTLRCSSQSGHNTVSWYQQALGQGPQFIFQYYREEENGRGNFPPRFSGLQFPNYSSELNVNALELDDSALYLCASSAQTGGGYTFGSGTRLTVV.

The CDR3 DNA follows: TGTGCCAGCAGCTCCTCGAAGGTAGCGAGCAATGAGCAGTTCTTC. Translating it yields CASSSSKVASNEQFF. The chain joins TRBV7-2 to TRBJ2-1, with D tentatively TRBD2 (5 bases). Germline values: CDR1 SGHTA, CDR2 FQGNSA. The CDR3 sequence is 15 residues long. The V end was cut by 4 bases, the J end by 6 bases, with 16 bases between.

The V gene is TRBV5-6, the J gene TRBJ2-3, with 10 bases fitting TRBD2. V shed 2 bases and J 0 bases; nucleotides not matched to a gene: 9. Germline CDR1 and CDR2: SGHDT and YYEEEE. The CDR3 extends over 18 amino acids. The CDR3 region has the DNA TGTGCCAGCAGCTTTTGGAGCGGGGGGGCCCATAGCACAGATACGCAGTATTTT. This gives the protein CASSFWSGGAHSTDTQYF.

The gene calls are TRBV29-1 and TRBJ1-1; 8 bases fit TRBD1. This CDR3 comprises 14 residues. In germline, CDR1 is SQVTM, CDR2 ANQGSEA. With 7 bases clipped from V and 0 bases from J, the junction kept 7 bases outside the gene matches. The CDR3 nucleotides read TGCAGCGCCTGGACAGGGCCTATGAACACTGAAGCTTTCTTT. Residues: CSAWTGPMNTEAFF.

The chain combines TRBV16 with TRBJ2-2; weak D call: TRBD2 (6 bases). The germline V gene has CDR1 KGHSY and CDR2 FQNENV. The CDR3 length is 15 residues. Trimming stripped 2 bases from V and 1 base from J, with 8 bases between. CDR3 residues: CASSQEGLNTGELFF. The CDR3 coding sequence is TGTGCCAGCAGCCAAGAGGGACTGAACACCGGGGAGCTGTTTTTT.

V gene TRBV6-1 combines with J gene TRBJ2-7, with 9 bases that match TRBD1. Trimming took 3 bases from V and 2 from J; bases not matched to a gene: 2. CDR1 and CDR2 from the germline V gene are MNHNS and SASEGT. This CDR3 spans 14 amino acids. As DNA, the CDR3 is TGTGCCAGCAGTGATTGGACAGGGGCCTACGAGCAGTACTTC. Translation: CASSDWTGAYEQYF.

This clone was seen only a few times. The chain links TRBV19 to TRBJ2-2; D possibly corresponds to TRBD1 (5 bases). The CDR3 runs 13 residues. Deletions cut 6 bases from V and 4 bases from J, with 9 bases between. CDR1 and CDR2 from the germline V gene are LNHDA and SQIVND (reference sequence). The CDR3 coding sequence is TGTGCCAGTAGCCGACAGACCACCGGGGAGCTGTTTTTT. Its translation: CASSRQTTGELFF.

The chain links TRBV7-9 to TRBJ2-1; D is undetermined. The CDR3 runs 16 residues. Germline V gene data show CDR1 as SEHNR and CDR2 as FQNEAQ (reference sequence). Trimming stripped 5 bases from V and 3 bases from J, with 17 bases between. The CDR3 DNA reads as TGTGCCAGCAGCCCCATCCAACAACCTTACTACAATGAGCAGTTCTTC. It specifies CASSPIQQPYYNEQFF. The complete variable domain, with remaining parts taken from reference TRBV7-9 and TRBJ2-1, reads DTGVSQNPRHKITKRGQNVTFRCDPISEHNRLYWYRQTLGQGPEFLTYFQNEAQLEKSRLLSDRFSAERPKGSFSTLEIQRTEQGDSAMYLCASSPIQQPYYNEQFFGPGTRLTVL.

The chain joins TRBV18 to TRBJ2-5; the D is unclear. This CDR3 spans 14 amino acids. Germline CDR1 reads KGHSH; CDR2 reads LQKENI. With 3 bases removed from V and 0 bases from J, the gap between germline ends came to 8 bases. CDR3 sequence reads: CASSPAEYQETQYF. The CDR3 DNA sequence: TGTGCCAGCTCACCCGCCGAGTACCAAGAGACCCAGTACTTC.

In its sample, this clone was seen a few times. The rearrangement joins TRBV18 to TRBJ2-5, with 10 bases matching TRBD2. V gave up 6 bases and J gave up 1 base; unmatched junction bases: 5. CDR3 length: 15 residues. Germline V gene lookup returns CDR1 KGHSH and CDR2 LQKENI. CDR3 residues: CASSPLAGAQETQYF. The CDR3 coding sequence is TGTGCCAGCTCCCCGCTAGCGGGGGCCCAAGAGACCCAGTACTTC.

The chain combines TRBV4-1 with TRBJ1-5, with unresolved D. Germline values: CDR1 MGHRA, CDR2 YSYEKL. Trimming shortened V by 2 bases and J by 2 bases, and 10 bases separated the two germline ends. The CDR3 sequence is 15 residues long. Here the CDR3 DNA reads TGCGCCAGCAGCCAAATGGCCGAAGGCAATCAGCCCCAGCATTTT. This codes for CASSQMAEGNQPQHF.

V gene TRBV10-3 combines with J gene TRBJ2-7; D uncertain. The CDR3 contains 14 residues. Germline V lookup: CDR1 ENHRY, CDR2 SYGVKD. Deletions cut 7 bases from V and 2 bases from J, with 15 bases between. CDR3 nucleotides: TGTGCCATCATATGGGCAGCTCCAACCTACGAGCAGTACTTC. Protein: CAIIWAAPTYEQYF.

This clone appeared a few times. This rearrangement joins TRBV25-1 to TRBJ1-1; D perhaps matches TRBD1 (6 bases). The germline V and J ends were trimmed by 5 bases and 4 bases, with 11 bases remaining between them. The length of the CDR3 is 13 residues. Germline CDR1 MGHDK, CDR2 SYGVNS. DNA for the CDR3: TGTGCCAGCAGTCTCGGGACAATCACTGAAGCTTTCTTT. It translates to CASSLGTITEAFF.

This clone was observed a handful of times. V gene TRBV4-3 combines with J gene TRBJ1-4, with D uncertain. Trimming took off 1 base at V and 7 bases at J, with 13 bases between the two ends. The CDR3 length is 15 residues. The germline CDR1 and CDR2 sequences are LGHNA and YSLEER. The CDR3 protein is CASSQGGEMSEKLFF. The CDR3 DNA follows: TGCGCCAGCAGCCAAGGAGGAGAGATGAGTGAAAAACTGTTTTTT.